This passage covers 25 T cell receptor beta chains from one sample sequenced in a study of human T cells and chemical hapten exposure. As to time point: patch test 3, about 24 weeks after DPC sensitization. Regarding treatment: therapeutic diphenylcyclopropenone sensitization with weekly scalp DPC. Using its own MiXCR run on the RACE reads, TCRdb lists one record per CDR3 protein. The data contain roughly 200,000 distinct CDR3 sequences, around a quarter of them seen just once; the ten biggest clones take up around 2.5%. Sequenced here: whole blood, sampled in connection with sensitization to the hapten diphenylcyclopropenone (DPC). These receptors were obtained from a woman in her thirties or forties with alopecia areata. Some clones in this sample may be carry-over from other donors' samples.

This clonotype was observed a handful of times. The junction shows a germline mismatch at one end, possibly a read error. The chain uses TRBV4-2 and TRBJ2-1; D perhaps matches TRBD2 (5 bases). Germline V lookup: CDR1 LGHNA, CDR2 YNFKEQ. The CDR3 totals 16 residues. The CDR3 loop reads CVSSQGQRPRFDEQFF. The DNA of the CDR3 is TGTGTCAGCAGCCAAGGTCAGCGGCCTAGGTTCGATGAGCAGTTCTTC.

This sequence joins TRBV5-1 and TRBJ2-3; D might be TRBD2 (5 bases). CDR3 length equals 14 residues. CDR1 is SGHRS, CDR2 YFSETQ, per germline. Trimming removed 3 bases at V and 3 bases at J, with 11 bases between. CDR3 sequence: CASSYPSGTDTQYF. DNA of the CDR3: TGCGCCAGCAGCTACCCCAGCGGTACAGATACGCAGTATTTT. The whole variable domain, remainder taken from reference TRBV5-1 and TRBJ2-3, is KAGVTQTPRYLIKTRGQQVTLSCSPISGHRSVSWYQQTPGQGLQFLFEYFSETQRNKGNFPGRFSGRQFSNSRSEMNVSTLELGDSALYLCASSYPSGTDTQYFGPGTRLTVL.

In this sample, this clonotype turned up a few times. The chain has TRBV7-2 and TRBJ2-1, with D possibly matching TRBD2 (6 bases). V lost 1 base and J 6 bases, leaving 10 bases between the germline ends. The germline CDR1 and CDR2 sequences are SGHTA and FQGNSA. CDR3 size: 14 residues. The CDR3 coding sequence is TGTGCCAGCAGCTTAGATTGGACTATCAATGAGCAGTTCTTC. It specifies CASSLDWTINEQFF.

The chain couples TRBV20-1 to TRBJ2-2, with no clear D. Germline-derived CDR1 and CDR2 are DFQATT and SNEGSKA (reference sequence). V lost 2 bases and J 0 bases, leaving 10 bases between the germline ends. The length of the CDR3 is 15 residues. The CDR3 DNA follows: TGCAGTGCTAGAAGAAGGTCCGCGAACACCGGGGAGCTGTTTTTT. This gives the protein CSARRRSANTGELFF.

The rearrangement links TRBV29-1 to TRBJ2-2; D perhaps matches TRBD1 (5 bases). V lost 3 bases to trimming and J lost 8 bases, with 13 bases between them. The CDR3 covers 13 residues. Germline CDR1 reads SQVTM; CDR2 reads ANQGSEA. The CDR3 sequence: CSVELFPGGELFF. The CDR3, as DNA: TGCAGCGTTGAGCTGTTCCCAGGGGGGGAGCTGTTTTTT.

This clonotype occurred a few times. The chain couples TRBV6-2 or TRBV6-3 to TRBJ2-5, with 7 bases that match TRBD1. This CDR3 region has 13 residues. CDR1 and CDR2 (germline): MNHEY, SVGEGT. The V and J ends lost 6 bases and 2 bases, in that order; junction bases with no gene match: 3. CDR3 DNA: TGTGCCAGCAGGGGGACAGTACAAGAGACCCAGTACTTC. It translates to CASRGTVQETQYF.

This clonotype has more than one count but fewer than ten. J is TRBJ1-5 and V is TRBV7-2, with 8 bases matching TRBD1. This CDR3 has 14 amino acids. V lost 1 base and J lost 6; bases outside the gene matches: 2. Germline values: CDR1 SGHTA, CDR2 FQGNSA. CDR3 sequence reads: CASSLGQGSQPQHF. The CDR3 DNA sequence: TGTGCCAGCAGCTTAGGACAGGGGAGTCAGCCCCAGCATTTT.

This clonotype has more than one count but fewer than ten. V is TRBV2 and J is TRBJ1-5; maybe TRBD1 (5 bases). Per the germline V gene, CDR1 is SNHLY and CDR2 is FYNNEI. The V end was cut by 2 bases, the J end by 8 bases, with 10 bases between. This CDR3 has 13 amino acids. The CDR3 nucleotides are TGTGCCAGCAGTGAATACCTAGGGGAGCCCCAGCATTTT. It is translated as CASSEYLGEPQHF. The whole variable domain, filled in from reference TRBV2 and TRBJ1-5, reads EPEVTQTPSHQVTQMGQEVILRCVPISNHLYFYWYRQILGQKVEFLVSFYNNEISEKSEIFDDQFSVERPDGSNFTLKIRSTKLEDSAMYFCASSEYLGEPQHFGDGTRLSIL.

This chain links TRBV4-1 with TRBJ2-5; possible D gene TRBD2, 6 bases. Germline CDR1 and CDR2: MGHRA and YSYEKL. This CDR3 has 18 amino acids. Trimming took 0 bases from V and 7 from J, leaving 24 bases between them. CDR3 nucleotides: TGCGCCAGCAGCCAAGAAAGTGTCGGACCAATCCTGGGGGGGACCCAGTACTTC. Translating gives CASSQESVGPILGGTQYF.

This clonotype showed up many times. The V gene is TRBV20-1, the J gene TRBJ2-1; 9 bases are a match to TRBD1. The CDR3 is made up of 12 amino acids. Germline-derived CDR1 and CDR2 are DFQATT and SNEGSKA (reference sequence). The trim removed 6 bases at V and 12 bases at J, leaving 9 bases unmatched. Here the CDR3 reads CSARDRVYVQFF. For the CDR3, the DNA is TGCAGTGCGCGGGACAGGGTTTATGTGCAGTTCTTC.

The CDR3 reads CASSLGKGEPQHF. In nucleotides, the CDR3 is TGTGCCAGCAGCTTAGGGAAGGGGGAACCCCAGCATTTT. The rearrangement links TRBV11-1 to TRBJ1-5; possible D gene TRBD1, 6 bases. Germline V lookup: CDR1 SGHAT, CDR2 FQDESV (reference sequence). The CDR3 is made up of 13 amino acids. Trimming removed 1 base at V and 10 bases at J, with 11 bases between.

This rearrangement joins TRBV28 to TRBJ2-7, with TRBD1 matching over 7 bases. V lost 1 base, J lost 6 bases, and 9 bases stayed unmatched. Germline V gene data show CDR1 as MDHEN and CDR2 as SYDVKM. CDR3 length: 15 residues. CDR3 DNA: TGTGCCAGCAGTTTATCCAGGGGGACCCCCCTCGAGCAGTACTTC. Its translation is CASSLSRGTPLEQYF.

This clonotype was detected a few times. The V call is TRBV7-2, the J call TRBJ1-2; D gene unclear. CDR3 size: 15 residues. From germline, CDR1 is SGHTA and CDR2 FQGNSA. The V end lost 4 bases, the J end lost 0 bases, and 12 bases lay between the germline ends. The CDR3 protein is CASSSPQASNYGYTF. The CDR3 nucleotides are TGTGCCAGCAGCTCCCCCCAGGCTTCTAACTATGGCTACACCTTC.

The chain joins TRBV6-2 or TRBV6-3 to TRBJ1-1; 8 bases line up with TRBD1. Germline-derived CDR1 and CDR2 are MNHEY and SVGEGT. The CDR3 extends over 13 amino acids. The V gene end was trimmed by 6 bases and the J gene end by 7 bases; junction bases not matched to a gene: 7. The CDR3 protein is CASSSRGLGEAFF. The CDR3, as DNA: TGTGCCAGCAGCTCCAGGGGGCTTGGTGAAGCTTTCTTT.

The CDR3 nucleotides read TGTGCCAGCAGTTATGGCAGGGGAATCGGGGAGACCCAGTACTTC. Protein: CASSYGRGIGETQYF. V usage is TRBV6-2 or TRBV6-3 and J usage is TRBJ2-5, with a tentative D call TRBD1 (6 bases). Trimming shortened V by 3 bases and J by 5 bases, and 16 bases separated the two germline ends. Germline CDR1 and CDR2: MNHEY and SVGEGT. The CDR3 is 15 residues long.

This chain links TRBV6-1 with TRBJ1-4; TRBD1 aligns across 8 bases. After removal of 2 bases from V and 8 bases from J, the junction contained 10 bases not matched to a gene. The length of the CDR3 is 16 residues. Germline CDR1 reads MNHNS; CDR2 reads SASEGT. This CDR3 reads CASSESPGGSFEKLFF. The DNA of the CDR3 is TGTGCCAGCAGTGAATCCCCAGGGGGCTCGTTCGAAAAACTGTTTTTT.

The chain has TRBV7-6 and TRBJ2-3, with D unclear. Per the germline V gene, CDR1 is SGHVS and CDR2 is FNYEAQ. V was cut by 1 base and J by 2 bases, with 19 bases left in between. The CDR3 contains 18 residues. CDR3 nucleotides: TGTGCCAGCAGCTTAGATCAGTCCTTGGCCCGGAACACAGATACGCAGTATTTT. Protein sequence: CASSLDQSLARNTDTQYF.

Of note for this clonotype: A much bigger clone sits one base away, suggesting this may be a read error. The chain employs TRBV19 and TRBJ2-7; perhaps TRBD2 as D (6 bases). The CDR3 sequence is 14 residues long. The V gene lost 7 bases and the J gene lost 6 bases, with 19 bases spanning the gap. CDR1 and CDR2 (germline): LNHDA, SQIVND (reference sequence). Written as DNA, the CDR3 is TGTGCCAGTAAGATTCGTGTGGGAGGAATCGAGCAGTACTTC. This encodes CASKIRVGGIEQYF.

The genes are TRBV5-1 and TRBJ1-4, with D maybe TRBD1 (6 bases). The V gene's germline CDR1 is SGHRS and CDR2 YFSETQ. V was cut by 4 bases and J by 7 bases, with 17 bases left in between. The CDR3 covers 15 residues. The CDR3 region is CASSPAGGLGEKLFF. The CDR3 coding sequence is TGCGCCAGCAGCCCCGCGGGGGGGCTGGGTGAAAAACTGTTTTTT.

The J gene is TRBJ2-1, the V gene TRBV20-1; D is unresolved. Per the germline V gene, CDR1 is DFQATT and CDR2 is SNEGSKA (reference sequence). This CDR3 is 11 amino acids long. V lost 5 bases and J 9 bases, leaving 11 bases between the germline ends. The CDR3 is CSAPQLSEQFF. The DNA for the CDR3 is TGCAGTGCTCCGCAGTTGAGTGAGCAGTTCTTC.

The CDR3 region is CAGGTSGGETQYF. The CDR3 bases are TGTGCCGGGGGGACTAGCGGGGGCGAGACCCAGTACTTC. The V call is TRBV6-2 or TRBV6-3, the J call TRBJ2-5; TRBD2 aligns across 14 bases. Germline assignment: CDR1 MNHEY and CDR2 SVGEGT. V trimming: 11 bases; J trimming: 5 bases; junction bases outside the gene matches: 4. The CDR3 has 13 residues.

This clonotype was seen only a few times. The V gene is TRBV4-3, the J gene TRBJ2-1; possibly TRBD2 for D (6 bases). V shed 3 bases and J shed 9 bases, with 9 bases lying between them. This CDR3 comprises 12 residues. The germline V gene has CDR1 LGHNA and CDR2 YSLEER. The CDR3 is CASSQSSGEQFF. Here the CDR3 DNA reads TGCGCCAGCAGCCAGAGTAGCGGTGAGCAGTTCTTC.

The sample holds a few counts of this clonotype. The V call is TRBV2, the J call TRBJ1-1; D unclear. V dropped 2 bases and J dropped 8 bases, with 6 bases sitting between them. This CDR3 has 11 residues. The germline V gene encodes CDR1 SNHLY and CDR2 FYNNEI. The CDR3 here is CASSELGEAFF. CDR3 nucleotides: TGTGCCAGCAGTGAATTAGGGGAAGCTTTCTTT.

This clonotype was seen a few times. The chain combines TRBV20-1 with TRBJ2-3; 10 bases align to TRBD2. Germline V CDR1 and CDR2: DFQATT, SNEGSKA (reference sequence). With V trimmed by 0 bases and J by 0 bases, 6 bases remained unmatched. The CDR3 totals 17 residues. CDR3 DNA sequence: TGCAGTGCTAGAGATTGGGGACTAGCGACTAGCACAGATACGCAGTATTTT. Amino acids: CSARDWGLATSTDTQYF.

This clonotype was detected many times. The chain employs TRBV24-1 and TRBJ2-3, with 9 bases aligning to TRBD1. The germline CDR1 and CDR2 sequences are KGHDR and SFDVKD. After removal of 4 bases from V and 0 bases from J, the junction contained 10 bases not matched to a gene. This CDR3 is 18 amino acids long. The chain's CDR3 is CATSEPLDRGMSTDTQYF. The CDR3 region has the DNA TGTGCCACCAGTGAACCCCTGGACAGGGGCATGAGCACAGATACGCAGTATTTT.